This T cell receptor (beta chain) was identified in a study of CD8 T cells in Susac syndrome. The authors carried out high-throughput sequencing of TCR beta. They applied it to CD8+ and CD4+ T cells obtained from blood. When the RNA was reverse transcribed, random hexamers were used with an input of about 0.45 to 1 ug. TCRdb reprocessed the immunoSEQ multiplex PCR reads via MiXCR and lists one record per CDR3 protein. This table holds roughly 110,000 distinct CDR3 sequences, less than 95% found once. This CDR3 spans 13 amino acids. The germline V gene encodes CDR1 DFQATT and CDR2 SNEGSKA (reference sequence). V was cut by 0 bases and J by 4 bases, with 9 bases left in between.

V is TRBV20-1 and J is TRBJ2-5, with a tentative D call TRBD2 (5 bases). The sequence was collected from a human donor in good health. Sequenced material: CD8+ T cells from PBMCs. The chain's CDR3 is CSARDLAGETQYF. DNA of the CDR3: TGCAGTGCTAGAGATCTCGCGGGAGAGACCCAGTACTTC.